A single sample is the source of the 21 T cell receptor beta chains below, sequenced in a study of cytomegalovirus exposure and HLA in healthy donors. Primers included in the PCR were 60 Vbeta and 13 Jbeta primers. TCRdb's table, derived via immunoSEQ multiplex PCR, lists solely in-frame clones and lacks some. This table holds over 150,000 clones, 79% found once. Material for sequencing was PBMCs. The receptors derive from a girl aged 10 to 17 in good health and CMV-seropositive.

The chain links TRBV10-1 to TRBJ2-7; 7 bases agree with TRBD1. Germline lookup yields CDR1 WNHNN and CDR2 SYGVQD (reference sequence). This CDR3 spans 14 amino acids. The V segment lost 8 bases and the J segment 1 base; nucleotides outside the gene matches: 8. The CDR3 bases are TGCGCCAGCCCGACAGGGCTGAAATCCTACGAGCAGTACTTC. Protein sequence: CASPTGLKSYEQYF.

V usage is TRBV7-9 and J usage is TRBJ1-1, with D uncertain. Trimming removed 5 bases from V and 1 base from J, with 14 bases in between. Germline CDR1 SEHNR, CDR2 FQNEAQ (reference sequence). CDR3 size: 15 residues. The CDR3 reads CASSLSQASNTEAFF. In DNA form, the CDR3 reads TGTGCCAGCAGCCTGAGCCAGGCTTCGAACACTGAAGCTTTCTTT.

The CDR3 DNA sequence: TGTGCCAGCAGCGTAGAAACTAGCGGGGGGAATGAGCAGTTCTTC. Translating gives CASSVETSGGNEQFF. The V and J genes are TRBV9 and TRBJ2-1; 12 bases agree with TRBD2. Trimming removed 0 bases from V and 7 bases from J; junction bases left unmatched: 2. Germline loops: CDR1 SGDLS, CDR2 YYNGEE. This CDR3 has 15 amino acids. The full variable domain, rest sourced from reference TRBV9 and TRBJ2-1, is DSGVTQTPKHLITATGQRVTLRCSPRSGDLSVYWYQQSLDQGLQFLIQYYNGEERAKGNILERFSAQQFPDLHSELNLSSLELGDSALYFCASSVETSGGNEQFFGPGTRLTVL.

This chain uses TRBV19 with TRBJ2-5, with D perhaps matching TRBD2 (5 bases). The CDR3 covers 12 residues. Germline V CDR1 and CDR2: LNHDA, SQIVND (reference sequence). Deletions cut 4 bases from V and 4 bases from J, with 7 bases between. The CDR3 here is CASSKAGETQYF. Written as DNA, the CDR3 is TGTGCCAGTAGTAAGGCGGGAGAGACCCAGTACTTC. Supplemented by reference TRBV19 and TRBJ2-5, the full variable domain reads DGGITQSPKYLFRKEGQNVTLSCEQNLNHDAMYWYRQDPGQGLRLIYYSQIVNDFQKGDIAEGYSVSREKKESFPLTVTSAQKNPTAFYLCASSKAGETQYFGPGTRLLVL.

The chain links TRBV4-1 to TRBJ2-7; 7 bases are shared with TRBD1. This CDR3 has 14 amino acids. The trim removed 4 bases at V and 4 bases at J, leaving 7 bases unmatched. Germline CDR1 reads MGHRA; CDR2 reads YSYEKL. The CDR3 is CASSRAGGRYEQYF. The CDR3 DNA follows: TGCGCCAGCAGCCGAGCAGGGGGTCGGTACGAGCAGTACTTC.

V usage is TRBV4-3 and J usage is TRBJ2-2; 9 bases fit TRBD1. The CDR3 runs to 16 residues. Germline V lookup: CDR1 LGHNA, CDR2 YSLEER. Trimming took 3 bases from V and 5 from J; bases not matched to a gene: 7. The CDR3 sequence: CASSHPGTGPTGELFF. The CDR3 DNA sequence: TGCGCCAGCAGCCATCCCGGGACAGGGCCAACCGGGGAGCTGTTTTTT.

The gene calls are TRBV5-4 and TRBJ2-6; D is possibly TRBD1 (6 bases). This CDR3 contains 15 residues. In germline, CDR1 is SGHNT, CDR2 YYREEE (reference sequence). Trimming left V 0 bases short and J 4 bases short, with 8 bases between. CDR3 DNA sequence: TGTGCCAGCAGCTTGGCAGGGGCCGGGGCCAACGTCCTGACTTTC. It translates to CASSLAGAGANVLTF.

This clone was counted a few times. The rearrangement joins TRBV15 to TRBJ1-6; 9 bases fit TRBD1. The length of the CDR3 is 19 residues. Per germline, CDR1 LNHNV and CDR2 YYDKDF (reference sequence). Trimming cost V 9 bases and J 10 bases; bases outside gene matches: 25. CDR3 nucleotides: TGTGCCACTCCAGCAGTGGTCCCATGGACAGGGGAAAGAAGCTCACCCCTCCACTTT. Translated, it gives CATPAVVPWTGERSSPLHF.

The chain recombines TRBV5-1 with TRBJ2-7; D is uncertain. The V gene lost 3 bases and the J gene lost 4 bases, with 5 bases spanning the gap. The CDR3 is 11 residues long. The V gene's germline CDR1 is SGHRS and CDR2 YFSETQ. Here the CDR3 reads CASSSLYEQYF. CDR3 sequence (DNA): TGCGCCAGCAGCTCCTTGTACGAGCAGTACTTC.

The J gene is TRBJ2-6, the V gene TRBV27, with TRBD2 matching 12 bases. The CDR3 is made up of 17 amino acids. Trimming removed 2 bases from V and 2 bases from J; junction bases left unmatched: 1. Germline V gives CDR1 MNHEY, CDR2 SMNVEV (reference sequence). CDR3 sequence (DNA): TGTGCCAGCAGTTTACTAGCGGGGGGGCCTGGGGCCAACGTCCTGACTTTC. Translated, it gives CASSLLAGGPGANVLTF.

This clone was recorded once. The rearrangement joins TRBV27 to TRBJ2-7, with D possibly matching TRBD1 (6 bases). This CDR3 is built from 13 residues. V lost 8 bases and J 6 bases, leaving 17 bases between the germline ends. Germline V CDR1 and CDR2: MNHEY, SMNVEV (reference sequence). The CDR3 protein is CASRIQGRAEQYF. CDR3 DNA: TGTGCCAGCCGTATACAGGGCAGGGCCGAGCAGTACTTC.

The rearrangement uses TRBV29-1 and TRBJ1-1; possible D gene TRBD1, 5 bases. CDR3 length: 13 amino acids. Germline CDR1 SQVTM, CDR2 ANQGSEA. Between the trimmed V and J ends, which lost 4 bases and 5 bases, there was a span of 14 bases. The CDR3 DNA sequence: TGCAGCGTTGCCCCCGGGGGTAGGACTGAAGCTTTCTTT. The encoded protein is CSVAPGGRTEAFF. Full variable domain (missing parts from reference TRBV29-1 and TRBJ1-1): SAVISQKPSRDICQRGTSLTIQCQVDSQVTMMFWYRQQPGQSLTLIATANQGSEATYESGFVIDKFPISRPNLTFSTLTVSNMSPEDSSIYLCSVAPGGRTEAFFGQGTRLTVV.

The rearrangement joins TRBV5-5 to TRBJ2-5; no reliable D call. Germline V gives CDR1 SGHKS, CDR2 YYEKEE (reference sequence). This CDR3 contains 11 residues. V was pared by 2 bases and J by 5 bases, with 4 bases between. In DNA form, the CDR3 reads TGTGCCAGCAGCTTTCTCGAGACCCAGTACTTC. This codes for CASSFLETQYF.

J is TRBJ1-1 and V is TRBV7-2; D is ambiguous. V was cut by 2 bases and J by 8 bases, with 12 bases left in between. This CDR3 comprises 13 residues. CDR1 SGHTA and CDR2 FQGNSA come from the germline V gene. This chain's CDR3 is CASSLLSVREAFF. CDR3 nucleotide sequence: TGTGCCAGCAGCTTATTATCGGTCAGGGAAGCTTTCTTT.

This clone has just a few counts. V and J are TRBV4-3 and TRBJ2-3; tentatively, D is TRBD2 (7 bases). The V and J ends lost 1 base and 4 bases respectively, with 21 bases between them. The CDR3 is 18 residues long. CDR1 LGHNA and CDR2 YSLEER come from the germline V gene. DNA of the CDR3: TGCGCCAGCAGCCAAGTCTTACCCGGAGGGGGGGGTTCAGATACGCAGTATTTT. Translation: CASSQVLPGGGGSDTQYF.

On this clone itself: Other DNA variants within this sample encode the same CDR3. Here the CDR3 DNA reads TGTGCCAGCAGTTACAGGGGGAACACTGAAGCTTTCTTT. It yields the protein CASSYRGNTEAFF. The chain is built from TRBV6-5 and TRBJ1-1, with D perhaps TRBD1 (5 bases). The ends were cut back, 2 bases at V and 1 base at J, with 5 bases in the middle. From germline, CDR1 is MNHEY and CDR2 SVGAGI. The CDR3 is 13 amino acids.

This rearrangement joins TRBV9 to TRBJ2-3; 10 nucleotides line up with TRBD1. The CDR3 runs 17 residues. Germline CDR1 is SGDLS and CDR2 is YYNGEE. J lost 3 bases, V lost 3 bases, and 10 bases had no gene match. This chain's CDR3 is CASSATGTGAFTDTQYF. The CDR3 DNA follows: TGTGCCAGCAGCGCCACCGGGACAGGGGCGTTTACAGATACGCAGTATTTT.

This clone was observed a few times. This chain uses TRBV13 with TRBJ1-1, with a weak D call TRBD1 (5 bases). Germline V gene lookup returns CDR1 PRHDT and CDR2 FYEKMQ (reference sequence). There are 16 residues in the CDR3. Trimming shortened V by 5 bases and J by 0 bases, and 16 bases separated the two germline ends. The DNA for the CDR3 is TGTGCCAGCAGCCCGGGGGACTACGGTATGAACACTGAAGCTTTCTTT. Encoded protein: CASSPGDYGMNTEAFF. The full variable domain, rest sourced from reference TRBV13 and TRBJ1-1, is AAGVIQSPRHLIKEKRETATLKCYPIPRHDTVYWYQQGPGQDPQFLISFYEKMQSDKGSIPDRFSAQQFSDYHSELNMSSLELGDSALYFCASSPGDYGMNTEAFFGQGTRLTVV.

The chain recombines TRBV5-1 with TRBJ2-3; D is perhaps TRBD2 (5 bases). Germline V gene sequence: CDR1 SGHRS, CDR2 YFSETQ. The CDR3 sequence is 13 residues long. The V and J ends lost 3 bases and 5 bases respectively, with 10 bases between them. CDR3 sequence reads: CASSSGRGDTQYF. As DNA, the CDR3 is TGCGCCAGCAGCTCAGGACGGGGAGATACGCAGTATTTT.

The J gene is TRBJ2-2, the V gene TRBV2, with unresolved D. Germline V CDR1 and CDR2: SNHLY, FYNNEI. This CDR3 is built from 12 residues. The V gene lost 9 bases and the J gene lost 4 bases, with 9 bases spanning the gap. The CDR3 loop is CARELSTGELFF. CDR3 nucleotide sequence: TGTGCCAGGGAGCTTAGCACCGGGGAGCTGTTTTTT.

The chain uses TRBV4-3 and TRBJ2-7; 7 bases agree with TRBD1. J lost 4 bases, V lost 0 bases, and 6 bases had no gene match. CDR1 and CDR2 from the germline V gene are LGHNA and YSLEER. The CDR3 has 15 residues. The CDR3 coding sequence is TGCGCCAGCAGCCAAGAGCCGGGACAGCTTTACGAGCAGTACTTC. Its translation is CASSQEPGQLYEQYF.